This T cell receptor beta chain was sequenced during a study of CD8 T cells in ankylosing spondylitis. Study-wide results and limits: In peripheral blood, disease-linked CD8+ clones occurred at relatively low frequencies. Characteristic of ankylosing spondylitis blood, it appeared, was a TCR beta motif comprising several highly homologous variants. There was reportedly significant enrichment of clones that were disease-linked in matched ankylosing spondylitis synovial fluid.

Each TCR beta library was made by quantitative 5'-RACE that incorporated molecular barcodes. TCRdb reprocessed the 5' RACE reads via MiXCR and lists one record per CDR3 protein. In the table there are around 340,000 distinct CDR3 sequences, 20% to 25% of which are singletons. Trimming took 3 bases from V and 7 from J, leaving 12 bases between them. The CDR3 spans 12 residues. Germline CDR1 reads SQVTM; CDR2 reads ANQGSEA. A note on this clonotype: The antigen remains unidentified.

Sequencing used blood, either unsorted or a sorted T cell fraction (not recorded which). The V gene is TRBV29-1, the J gene TRBJ2-5; D uncertain. The source of this sequence is a male donor with ankylosing spondylitis or in good health (not recorded which). Written as DNA, the CDR3 is TGCAGCGTTGATCCCGACAAGAGGACCCAGTACTTC. Protein sequence: CSVDPDKRTQYF.